This is a list of T cell receptor beta chains from one sample in a study of T-cell reconstitution after alpha-beta-depleted transplantation in children. From the PCR reads, TCRdb called clonotypes with MiXCR, one entry per CDR3 protein. The table shows some 200,000 distinct CDR3 sequences, with about 9.6% occurring only once. Here the sequenced sample was PBMCs from the stem cell graft donor, taken from the stem cell graft. All receptors come from a human donor who donated a stem cell graft to a child with SCID. The CDR3 runs from the conserved cysteine through the conserved F or W. D genes are given only for firm matches. The size of a clone is reported for some rows only, either as once, few or many, or as a class for expanded clones.

j_call | v_call | clone_size | d_call | cdr3_length | cdr3_aa | cdr3_nt
TRBJ2-7 | TRBV12-3/TRBV12-4 | many | - | 11 | CASSYSDEQYF | TGTGCCAGCAGTTACAGTGACGAGCAGTACTTC
TRBJ2-1 | TRBV7-2 | many | TRBD2 | 15 | CASSLGERGYNEQFF | TGTGCCAGCAGCTTAGGGGAGCGGGGTTACAATGAGCAGTTCTTC
TRBJ2-1 | TRBV5-1 | - | - | 15 | CASSIGTQNLYEQFF | TGCGCCAGCAGCATCGGGACGCAGAATTTGTATGAGCAGTTCTTC
TRBJ1-1 | TRBV3-1 | many | - | 15 | CASSQGSGGGTEAFF | TGTGCCAGCAGCCAAGGGTCCGGGGGGGGAACTGAAGCTTTCTTT
TRBJ1-1 | TRBV20-1 | many | - | 13 | CSASPGIHTEAFF | TGCAGTGCTAGCCCAGGGATCCACACTGAAGCTTTCTTT
TRBJ1-2 | TRBV5-1 | many | TRBD1 | 15 | CASSPGTGGNYGYTF | TGCGCCAGCAGCCCCGGGACAGGGGGCAACTATGGCTACACCTTC
TRBJ2-1 | TRBV7-2 | many | - | 17 | CASSLATGGPTYNEQFF | TGTGCCAGCAGCTTAGCCACGGGCGGGCCGACCTACAATGAGCAGTTCTTC
TRBJ2-5 | TRBV7-2 | many | - | 12 | CASSSTWETQYF | TGTGCCAGCAGCTCCACATGGGAGACCCAGTACTTC
TRBJ1-2 | TRBV29-1 | many | - | 13 | CSASPTGNYGYTF | TGCAGCGCATCACCGACAGGAAACTATGGCTACACCTTC
TRBJ2-2 | TRBV7-6 | many | TRBD1 | 14 | CASSQGQATGELFF | TGTGCCAGCAGCCAGGGACAGGCCACCGGGGAGCTGTTTTTT
TRBJ1-6 | TRBV7-9 | many | - | 13 | CASSQVQLSPLHF | TGTGCCAGCAGCCAGGTCCAATTGTCGCCCCTCCACTTT
TRBJ2-2 | TRBV7-3 | - | - | 16 | CASSFLGTPNTGELFF | TGTGCCAGCAGCTTCTTGGGGACTCCGAACACCGGGGAGCTGTTTTTT
TRBJ1-4 | TRBV4-1 | - | TRBD1 | 14 | CASIQRQGEEKLFF | TGCGCCAGCATCCAGCGGCAGGGGGAAGAAAAACTGTTTTTT
TRBJ2-3 | TRBV9 | many | TRBD1 | 14 | CASSVGQVTDTQYF | TGTGCCAGCAGCGTCGGACAGGTCACAGATACGCAGTATTTT
TRBJ1-1 | TRBV6-1 | - | TRBD1 | 13 | CASRQGESTEAFF | TGTGCCAGCAGGCAGGGGGAGTCCACTGAAGCTTTCTTT
TRBJ1-5 | TRBV15 | many | - | 17 | CATSREVGQNSNQPQHF | TGTGCCACCAGCAGAGAAGTGGGGCAGAATAGCAATCAGCCCCAGCATTTT
TRBJ2-1 | TRBV30 | - | TRBD2 | 12 | CAWRGLTDEQFF | TGTGCCTGGCGGGGACTAACCGATGAGCAGTTCTTC
TRBJ2-3 | TRBV7-3 | - | - | 13 | CASSSTSTDTQYF | TGTGCCAGCAGCTCAACAAGCACAGATACGCAGTATTTT
TRBJ2-1 | TRBV19 | many | - | 16 | CASSETPGRSYNEQFF | TGTGCCAGTAGTGAGACTCCGGGGAGATCCTACAATGAGCAGTTCTTC
TRBJ2-5 | TRBV6-2/TRBV6-3 | - | TRBD2 | 15 | CASSYRLAGQETQYF | TGTGCCAGCAGTTACCGACTAGCGGGGCAAGAGACCCAGTACTTC
TRBJ2-5 | TRBV7-3 | many | - | 15 | CASSLIEGIQETQYF | TGTGCCAGCAGCTTAATTGAAGGGATCCAAGAGACCCAGTACTTC
TRBJ1-2 | TRBV5-1 | - | TRBD1 | 15 | CASGGGTAKSYGYTF | TGCGCCAGCGGCGGCGGGACAGCAAAATCCTATGGCTACACCTTC
TRBJ2-3 | TRBV11-2 | many | TRBD1 | 16 | CASSQGQASLSDTQYF | TGTGCCAGCAGCCAGGGACAGGCCTCTTTATCGGATACGCAGTATTTT
TRBJ1-1 | TRBV29-1 | many | - | 13 | CSAGWGADTEAFF | TGCAGCGCCGGGTGGGGGGCGGACACTGAAGCTTTCTTT
TRBJ1-6 | TRBV7-6 | - | - | 13 | CASSPGTHSPLHF | TGTGCCAGCAGCCCCGGGACCCATTCACCCCTCCACTTT
TRBJ2-3 | TRBV5-1 | many | TRBD2 | 16 | CASSARTSGAADTQYF | TGCGCCAGCAGCGCCCGGACTAGCGGGGCCGCAGATACGCAGTATTTT
TRBJ2-5 | TRBV3-1 | many | TRBD1 | 16 | CASSLSGQRYQETQYF | TGTGCCAGCAGCCTTTCGGGACAGAGGTATCAAGAGACCCAGTACTTC
TRBJ1-1 | TRBV5-1 | many | - | 14 | CASTFGRTNTEAFF | TGCGCCAGCACCTTCGGACGGACGAACACTGAAGCTTTCTTT
TRBJ2-1 | TRBV5-8 | many | TRBD1 | 15 | CASSLGDRPYNEQFF | TGTGCCAGCAGCTTGGGGGACAGACCGTACAATGAGCAGTTCTTC
TRBJ2-5 | TRBV7-2 | many | - | 15 | CASSSSGTLQETQYF | TGTGCCAGCAGCTCCTCCGGGACACTTCAAGAGACCCAGTACTTC
TRBJ2-3 | TRBV5-1 | many | TRBD2 | 15 | CASSPSAGSTDTQYF | TGCGCCAGCAGCCCCTCAGCGGGAAGCACAGATACGCAGTATTTT
TRBJ1-5 | TRBV15 | many | TRBD1 | 14 | CATSREDRERPQHF | TGTGCCACCAGCAGAGAGGACAGGGAGAGACCCCAGCATTTT
TRBJ2-3 | TRBV3-1 | many | TRBD2 | 15 | CASSPYAGGVDTQYF | TGTGCCAGCAGCCCATATGCGGGGGGCGTAGATACGCAGTATTTT
TRBJ1-1 | TRBV7-6 | many | - | 16 | CASSLFPPGADTEAFF | TGTGCCAGCAGCCTCTTCCCCCCAGGGGCGGACACTGAAGCTTTCTTT
TRBJ1-1 | TRBV2 | many | TRBD1 | 12 | CASHLQGAEAFF | TGTGCCAGCCACCTACAGGGGGCTGAAGCTTTCTTT
TRBJ1-2 | TRBV5-1 | many | TRBD1 | 14 | CASSPTGQPDGYTF | TGCGCCAGCAGCCCAACGGGACAGCCCGATGGCTACACCTTC
TRBJ1-1 | TRBV5-1 | many | - | 13 | CASSLVRGTEAFF | TGCGCCAGCAGCTTGGTCCGGGGGACTGAAGCTTTCTTT
TRBJ2-2 | TRBV7-9 | - | TRBD1 | 17 | CASSVRTGYPNTGELFF | TGTGCCAGCAGCGTACGGACAGGCTATCCGAACACCGGGGAGCTGTTTTTT
TRBJ2-2 | TRBV20-1 | many | TRBD2 | 13 | CSARGGYTGELFF | TGCAGTGCTCGGGGAGGGTACACCGGGGAGCTGTTTTTT
TRBJ1-1 | TRBV18 | many | TRBD1 | 14 | CASSPPRTGVEAFF | TGTGCCAGCTCACCACCGCGGACAGGTGTTGAAGCTTTCTTT
TRBJ1-2 | TRBV7-9 | many | TRBD1 | 16 | CASSSIIRTGGYGYTF | TGTGCCAGCAGCTCGATAATCCGGACAGGGGGCTATGGCTACACCTTC
TRBJ1-4 | TRBV7-9 | many | - | 16 | CASSSDRQATNEKLFF | TGTGCCAGCAGCTCGGACAGACAAGCAACTAATGAAAAACTGTTTTTT
TRBJ2-6 | TRBV29-1 | many | - | 15 | CSVAAESSGANVLTF | TGCAGCGTTGCCGCCGAAAGCTCTGGGGCCAACGTCCTGACTTTC
TRBJ2-1 | TRBV20-1 | many | TRBD2 | 16 | CSAPRPRLAVYNEQFF | TGCAGTGCGCCCCGGCCCAGGCTAGCGGTCTACAATGAGCAGTTCTTC
TRBJ2-2 | TRBV5-1 | many | - | 17 | CASSPPPGFVNTGELFF | TGCGCCAGCAGCCCACCCCCAGGGTTTGTGAACACCGGGGAGCTGTTTTTT
TRBJ2-7 | TRBV5-1 | many | - | 13 | CASSPTTFYEQYF | TGCGCCAGCAGCCCGACTACGTTCTACGAGCAGTACTTC
TRBJ1-1 | TRBV5-1 | many | - | 15 | CASSLSGGVNTEAFF | TGCGCCAGCAGCTTGTCCGGGGGCGTGAACACTGAAGCTTTCTTT
TRBJ2-7 | TRBV11-2 | many | TRBD1 | 15 | CASSLDDREGYEQYF | TGTGCCAGCAGCTTAGACGACAGGGAAGGCTACGAGCAGTACTTC
TRBJ2-7 | TRBV7-9 | many | - | 15 | CASSLGQGLAYEQYF | TGTGCCAGCAGCTTAGGGCAGGGATTGGCCTACGAGCAGTACTTC
TRBJ2-3 | TRBV20-1 | few | - | 14 | CSASTGRLTDTQYF | TGCAGTGCTAGTACGGGGAGACTCACAGATACGCAGTATTTT
TRBJ2-3 | TRBV20-1 | many | - | 10 | CSANADTQYF | TGCAGTGCCAATGCAGATACGCAGTATTTT
TRBJ1-5 | TRBV19 | few | - | 16 | CASAMLGTGTNQPQHF | TGTGCCAGCGCGATGTTAGGAACAGGGACAAATCAGCCCCAGCATTTT
TRBJ1-2 | TRBV12-3/TRBV12-4 | many | TRBD1 | 14 | CASSRQGRGDGYTF | TGTGCCAGCAGTCGACAGGGCCGTGGCGATGGCTACACCTTC
TRBJ1-1 | TRBV6-5 | many | TRBD1 | 16 | CASSYSGTGLNTEAFF | TGTGCCAGCAGTTACTCAGGGACAGGTTTGAACACTGAAGCTTTCTTT
TRBJ2-7 | TRBV20-1 | many | - | 15 | CSARLPASSSYEQYF | TGCAGTGCTAGGCTCCCGGCCTCGAGCTCCTACGAGCAGTACTTC
TRBJ1-2 | TRBV7-2 | many | TRBD1 | 13 | CASSAGTGTGYTF | TGTGCCAGCAGCGCCGGGACAGGGACTGGCTACACCTTC
TRBJ2-3 | TRBV12-3/TRBV12-4 | many | - | 17 | CASSPLLTRLWADTQYF | TGTGCCAGCAGTCCCCTCCTCACACGGCTCTGGGCAGATACGCAGTATTTT
TRBJ1-1 | TRBV6-1 | many | - | 14 | CASSPREGNTEAFF | TGTGCCAGCAGCCCCAGGGAGGGGAACACTGAAGCTTTCTTT
TRBJ2-7 | TRBV20-1 | many | TRBD2 | 15 | CSATGTSGDPYEQYF | TGCAGTGCCACCGGGACTAGCGGGGACCCCTACGAGCAGTACTTC